The clone carrying this TCR beta chain occurred many times. Its antigen is as yet unknown. This specimen comes from a study of T-cell reconstitution after alpha-beta-depleted transplantation in children. General study points: From newly produced T cells came most of the T-cell counts and diversity one year after transplant. Surviving recipient T cells and thymic progenitors underlay high day-60 TCRbeta diversity in some patients. Approximately two months post-transplant, alpha-beta T cells reportedly originated from several hundred expanded graft clones.

Researchers prepared the TCRbeta library using unique molecular identifiers, the study reports. TCRdb itself ran the PCR reads through MiXCR, one entry per CDR3 protein. Among fewer than 250,000 distinct CDR3 sequences listed, roughly 15% were seen once. This CDR3 region has 14 residues. Trimming took 1 base from V and 6 from J, leaving 16 bases between them. In germline, CDR1 is DFQATT, CDR2 SNEGSKA (reference sequence). The V call is TRBV20-1, the J call TRBJ2-7, with D possibly called TRBD1 or TRBD2 (5 bases each). The source material was PBMCs, mostly from graft donor cells, sampled 360 days after TCRalphabeta/CD19-depleted stem cell transplant. This clonotype was sampled from a male patient under 10 years old who had a stem cell transplant for acute lymphoblastic leukemia, so the T cells may come from the graft donor. CDR3 nucleotide sequence: TGCAGTGCTAGAGGCTACGGGATGCAGGGCGAGCAGTACTTC. Protein: CSARGYGMQGEQYF.